The T cell receptor (beta chain) described here comes from a study of blood T cell repertoires in COVID-19. The data were produced by immunoSEQ multiplex PCR, yet TCRdb's version contains in-frame clones alone and is incomplete. The data contain fewer than 500,000 clones, 86% of them seen just once; the ten biggest clones take up around 1.4%. Germline V gives CDR1 PRHDT, CDR2 FYEKMQ (reference sequence). The CDR3 loop spans 14 amino acids. The V segment lost 3 bases and the J segment 7 bases; nucleotides outside the gene matches: 6. The material sequenced was peripheral blood. This receptor was obtained from a woman aged 25 to 39 with active or convalescent COVID-19. V and J are TRBV13 and TRBJ2-5; 9 nucleotides line up with TRBD1. The CDR3 is CASSFRDRAGTQYF. The CDR3 region has the DNA TGTGCCAGCAGCTTCCGGGACAGGGCCGGGACCCAGTACTTC.